This T cell receptor (beta chain) was observed in a study of T cells after yellow fever vaccination. Per germline, CDR1 KGHDR and CDR2 SFDVKD. The CDR3 has 11 amino acids. Trimming removed 9 bases at V and 8 bases at J, with 9 bases between. Making TCR cDNA involved 5'RACE template switching, which added UMIs and a universal primer site. One entry per CDR3 protein, called by TCRdb with MiXCR from the 5' RACE reads. The sample holds hundreds of thousands of distinct CDR3 sequences, about 19% seen once. In regard to this clonotype: No antigen is known for it.

Findings of the study overall: Among primary-vaccination clones, most reappeared after the booster, at approximately 97% for CD4 and around 91% for CD8. Clonotype sharing between CD4 and CD8 compartments was small. Contamination by abundant bulk-population clonotypes could be present in FACS-sorted repertoires.

This clonotype was obtained from a young man who received the YFV17D yellow fever vaccine. The rearrangement uses TRBV24-1 and TRBJ2-2; tentative D call: TRBD1 (5 bases). The specimen comprised PBMCs, sampled 15 days after the yellow fever booster vaccination. The CDR3 DNA reads as TGTGCCACCCAGGGTGGAGGGGAGCTGTTTTTT. It encodes CATQGGGELFF.